The next 2 T cell receptor beta chains were all read from a single sample in a study of T cells in Graves' hyperthyroidism and ophthalmopathy. Using RNA transcripts as the source, TCR beta CDR3 regions were amplified. The TCR CDR3 was amplified in a first-round RT-PCR using the HTBI primer set. TCRdb independently ran MiXCR on the multiplex PCR reads; one entry per CDR3 protein. The sample holds 300,000 to 450,000 distinct CDR3 sequences; approximately 13% are singletons and the top ten take 8% to 13%. Sequenced material: blood. These receptors came from a woman between 55 and 75 years old with Graves' hyperthyroidism.

This clonotype was seen a handful of times. This rearrangement joins TRBV7-9 to TRBJ2-7; D gene unclear. V lost 1 base and J 6 bases, leaving 13 bases between the germline ends. Looked up from germline, CDR1 is SEHNR and CDR2 is FQNEAQ (reference sequence). This CDR3 contains 14 residues. As DNA, the CDR3 is TGTGCCAGCAGCTTAGGGTGGTCCGGGTCCGAGCAGTACTTC. It translates to CASSLGWSGSEQYF.

The chain employs TRBV11-2 and TRBJ2-5; 9 nucleotides align to TRBD2. The CDR3 is 16 residues long. Germline-derived CDR1 and CDR2 are SGHAT and FQNNGV. The V and J ends lost 4 bases and 4 bases, in that order; junction bases with no gene match: 10. The DNA of the CDR3 is TGTGCCAGCAGCTCCCTGCCTAGCGGGATGGGAGAGACCCAGTACTTC. This codes for CASSSLPSGMGETQYF.